These 6 T cell receptor beta chains were all obtained from the same sample, sequenced in a study of cytomegalovirus exposure and HLA in healthy donors. Amplification used 60 Vbeta primers and 13 Jbeta primers. Using immunoSEQ multiplex PCR, the repertoire was profiled, and TCRdb retains in-frame clones only, with some absent. The table includes about 200,000 clones, less than 90% detected once. Input material: PBMCs. Every receptor here comes from a woman in her twenties or thirties in good health and CMV-seronegative.

The rearrangement uses TRBV10-3 and TRBJ2-7, with TRBD2 identical over 12 bases. Germline values: CDR1 ENHRY, CDR2 SYGVKD. This CDR3 comprises 15 residues. Trimming removed 4 bases from V and 4 bases from J; junction bases left unmatched: 5. CDR3: CAISGTGTSGYEQYF. The CDR3 DNA reads TGTGCCATCAGTGGTACCGGGACTAGCGGGTACGAGCAGTACTTC.

The chain employs TRBV6-6 and TRBJ1-1; unclear D gene. Germline lookup yields CDR1 MNHNY and CDR2 SVGAGI (reference sequence). Trimming cost V 2 bases and J 1 base, with 8 bases left between them. This CDR3 comprises 14 residues. The CDR3 protein is CASSYSAGNTEAFF. CDR3 sequence (DNA): TGTGCCAGCAGTTACAGTGCGGGGAACACTGAAGCTTTCTTT.

The chain uses TRBV5-1 and TRBJ2-1; the D gene is possibly TRBD1 (5 bases). The CDR3 totals 13 residues. CDR1 and CDR2 (germline): SGHRS, YFSETQ. Trimming left V 0 bases short and J 8 bases short, with 9 bases between. CDR3 loop: CASSLDWGDEQFF. The CDR3 DNA reads as TGCGCCAGCAGCTTGGATTGGGGCGATGAGCAGTTCTTC. Supplemented by reference TRBV5-1 and TRBJ2-1, the full variable domain reads KAGVTQTPRYLIKTRGQQVTLSCSPISGHRSVSWYQQTPGQGLQFLFEYFSETQRNKGNFPGRFSGRQFSNSRSEMNVSTLELGDSALYLCASSLDWGDEQFFGPGTRLTVL.

The J gene is TRBJ2-3, the V gene TRBV5-1; 7 bases map to TRBD1. Trimming removed 0 bases from V and 3 bases from J; junction bases left unmatched: 10. CDR1 is SGHRS, CDR2 YFSETQ, per germline. This CDR3 region has 17 residues. CDR3 DNA: TGCGCCAGCAGCTTGGCCGGGGACAGCGACTTTACAGATACGCAGTATTTT. It translates to CASSLAGDSDFTDTQYF.

This clone was recorded only once. The V call is TRBV5-6, the J call TRBJ2-1; 7 bases are shared with TRBD2. V lost 2 bases to trimming and J lost 5 bases; unmatched junction nucleotides: 4. Per the germline V gene, CDR1 is SGHDT and CDR2 is YYEEEE. The CDR3 consists of 14 residues. The CDR3 protein is CASSFTSDDNEQFF. In DNA form, the CDR3 reads TGTGCCAGCAGCTTCACTAGCGACGACAATGAGCAGTTCTTC.

The V and J genes are TRBV13 and TRBJ1-3, with a possible D match to TRBD1 (5 bases). Trimming took 5 bases from V and 8 from J, leaving 16 bases between them. Germline CDR1 PRHDT, CDR2 FYEKMQ (reference sequence). CDR3 length equals 14 residues. The CDR3 sequence is CASSVGHGGDTIYF. The CDR3 coding sequence is TGTGCCAGCAGCGTTGGACACGGGGGAGACACCATATATTTT.